These 4 T cell receptor beta chains came from one sample sequenced in a study of blood T cell repertoires in COVID-19. The table came from immunoSEQ multiplex PCR; TCRdb's copy has only in-frame clones and leaves some out. This sample has 210,000 or so clones, with 70% to 90% found just once. The source material was PBMCs or T cells enriched from blood (not recorded which). The receptor set was obtained from a young man with acute COVID-19.

This clone has a single count. The rearrangement uses TRBV12-5 and TRBJ1-1; D gene ambiguous. The germline V gene has CDR1 LGHNT and CDR2 FRNRAP. The CDR3 runs 13 residues. Between the trimmed V and J ends, which lost 0 bases and 8 bases, there was a span of 10 bases. CDR3 nucleotide sequence: TGTGCTAGTGGTTTGGTGAACGGAGGCGAAGCTTTCTTT. This translates into CASGLVNGGEAFF.

The chain carries TRBV5-1 and TRBJ2-7; 10 bases are shared with TRBD1. The CDR3 runs 15 residues. Germline V gene lookup returns CDR1 SGHRS and CDR2 YFSETQ. With V trimmed by 0 bases and J by 3 bases, 3 bases remained unmatched. The CDR3 loop reads CASSLGQGASYEQYF. CDR3 sequence (DNA): TGCGCCAGCAGCTTGGGACAGGGGGCGAGCTACGAGCAGTACTTC.

This clone has more than one count but fewer than ten. The CDR3 nucleotides are TGTGCCAGCAGTGCGGAGGAGACCCAGTACTTC. Its protein is CASSAEETQYF. The rearrangement uses TRBV2 and TRBJ2-5; D ambiguous. V was shortened by 4 bases and J by 5 bases, with 5 bases between the two germline ends. The CDR3 is 11 residues long. Germline CDR1 is SNHLY and CDR2 is FYNNEI.

This clone was counted only a few times. The gene calls are TRBV2 and TRBJ1-5; TRBD1 is a possible D gene (5 bases). The ends were cut back, 3 bases at V and 4 bases at J, with 13 bases in the middle. Germline lookup yields CDR1 SNHLY and CDR2 FYNNEI. This CDR3 is 15 amino acids long. This CDR3 is CASSDSGRVNQPQHF. The CDR3 DNA follows: TGTGCCAGCAGTGATTCAGGGAGGGTGAATCAGCCCCAGCATTTT.